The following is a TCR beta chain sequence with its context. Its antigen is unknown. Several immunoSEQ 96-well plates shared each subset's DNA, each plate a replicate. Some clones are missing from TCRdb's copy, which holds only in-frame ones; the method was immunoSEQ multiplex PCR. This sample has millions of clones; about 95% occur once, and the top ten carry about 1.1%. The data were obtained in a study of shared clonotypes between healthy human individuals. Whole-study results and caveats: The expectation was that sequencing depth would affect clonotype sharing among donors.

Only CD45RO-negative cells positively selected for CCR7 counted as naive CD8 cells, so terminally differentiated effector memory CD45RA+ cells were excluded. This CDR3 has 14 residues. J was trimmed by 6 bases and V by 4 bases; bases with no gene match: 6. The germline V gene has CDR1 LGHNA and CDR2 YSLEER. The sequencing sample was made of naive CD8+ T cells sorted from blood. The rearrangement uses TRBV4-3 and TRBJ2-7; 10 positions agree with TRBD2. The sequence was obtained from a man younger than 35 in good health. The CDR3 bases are TGCGCCAGCAGCCTTCTAGCGGGAGCCTCCGAGCAGTACTTC. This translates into CASSLLAGASEQYF.